Listed below are T cell receptor beta chains from one sample, sequenced in a study of T cell changes during pregnancy in multiple sclerosis. Profiling relied on immunoSEQ multiplex PCR, and the TCRdb table lists in-frame clones only, not all of them. The data show tens of thousands of clones, roughly 94% seen once. Sequenced material: CD8+ T cells from peripheral blood mononuclear cells, taken after pregnancy. Receptor source: a female donor with multiple sclerosis, enrolled in a pregnancy study. The CDR3 runs from the conserved cysteine through the conserved F or W. Each record gives: CDR3 DNA, CDR3 protein, clone size, J gene, V gene, D gene. The D gene is left open where the match is weak. Only some rows state a clone size, as once, few, many or a class for expanded clones.

DNA: TGCGCCAGCGGGCTATACTACAATGAGCAGTTCTTC; CDR3: CASGLYYNEQFF; size: -; J: TRBJ2-1; V: TRBV5-1; D: -
DNA: TGTGCCAGCAGACACAGGGGGGAGGACACTGAAGCTTTCTTT; CDR3: CASRHRGEDTEAFF; size: -; J: TRBJ1-1; V: TRBV11-2; D: TRBD1
DNA: TGTGCCAGCAGTTCGGTCACTAGCGGGCCCTACGAGCAGTACTTC; CDR3: CASSSVTSGPYEQYF; size: -; J: TRBJ2-7; V: TRBV5-6; D: TRBD2
DNA: TGTGCCAGCAGCTCGGGGACTAGCGGCTACGAGCAGTACTTC; CDR3: CASSSGTSGYEQYF; size: -; J: TRBJ2-7; V: TRBV5-4; D: TRBD2
DNA: TGTGCCAGCGGGGGGAATACGCAGTATTTT; CDR3: CASGGNTQYF; size: -; J: TRBJ2-3; V: TRBV5-8; D: -
DNA: TGTGCCAGCAGCTCCCCCGACTTCCAGCGGGGAAGCACAGATACGCAGTATTTT; CDR3: CASSSPDFQRGSTDTQYF; size: -; J: TRBJ2-3; V: TRBV13; D: TRBD2
DNA: TGTGCCAGCAGCTTAACGAAGTGGACAGCGAACACCGGGGAGCTGTTTTTT; CDR3: CASSLTKWTANTGELFF; size: -; J: TRBJ2-2; V: TRBV7-3; D: -
DNA: TGTGCCTGGAGTGTACTCCCTAGCGGGAACTACAATGAGCAGTTCTTC; CDR3: CAWSVLPSGNYNEQFF; size: -; J: TRBJ2-1; V: TRBV30; D: TRBD2
DNA: TGTGCCAGCAGCTTAGGCCAGGGCCCAGATACGCAGTATTTT; CDR3: CASSLGQGPDTQYF; size: -; J: TRBJ2-3; V: TRBV7-8; D: -
DNA: TGCAGCGTGGTCCGGACTAGCTGGGAACCAACCCAGTACTTC; CDR3: CSVVRTSWEPTQYF; size: -; J: TRBJ2-5; V: TRBV29-1; D: TRBD2
DNA: TGTGCCAGCAGCTTATGGCGCGGGGCGGAGACCCAGTACTTC; CDR3: CASSLWRGAETQYF; size: once; J: TRBJ2-5; V: TRBV11-2; D: -
DNA: TGTGCCAGCAGCCAAGAATCGCAGGGGGCGACATACGAGCAGTACTTC; CDR3: CASSQESQGATYEQYF; size: -; J: TRBJ2-7; V: TRBV4-2; D: TRBD1
DNA: TGCAGCATTCGGGGGACAGGTCAGATGGGCGAGCAGTTCTTC; CDR3: CSIRGTGQMGEQFF; size: -; J: TRBJ2-1; V: TRBV29-1; D: TRBD1
DNA: TGTGCCAGCAGCTTACCCAGGGGGCACCGAGCAACTAATGAAAAACTGTTTTTT; CDR3: CASSLPRGHRATNEKLFF; size: -; J: TRBJ1-4; V: TRBV7-9; D: TRBD1
DNA: TGTGCCATCAGTGAGATAGGGAGGGGGAACACTGAAGCTTTCTTT; CDR3: CAISEIGRGNTEAFF; size: -; J: TRBJ1-1; V: TRBV10-3; D: -
DNA: TGCGCCAGCAGTTTCGGACCGGACAGGGACTATGGCTACACCTTC; CDR3: CASSFGPDRDYGYTF; size: once; J: TRBJ1-2; V: TRBV23-1; D: TRBD1
DNA: TGTGCCAGCAGTGCGGGCTCCACTGAAGCTTTCTTT; CDR3: CASSAGSTEAFF; size: once; J: TRBJ1-1; V: TRBV28; D: -
DNA: TGTGCCAGCAGTTTTTTTTTAATGGGGACAGGTCCTCCTCAGGGCCGCAATGAGCAGTTCTTC; CDR3: CASSFFLMGTGPPQGRNEQFF; size: -; J: TRBJ2-1; V: TRBV27; D: TRBD1
DNA: TGTGCCAGCGGTGATTACTATGAGCAGTTCTTC; CDR3: CASGDYYEQFF; size: once; J: TRBJ2-1; V: TRBV19; D: -
DNA: TGCGCCAGCAGCTTGACAGGGGGGCCCGGGGAGCTGTTTTTT; CDR3: CASSLTGGPGELFF; size: -; J: TRBJ2-2; V: TRBV5-1; D: TRBD1
DNA: TGTGCCAGCACCCTCGGAGGGAGGAGCACAGATACGCAGTATTTT; CDR3: CASTLGGRSTDTQYF; size: -; J: TRBJ2-3; V: TRBV27; D: -
DNA: TGCGCCAGCAGCTTATCTAGCGGGGGGTACGAGCAGTACTTC; CDR3: CASSLSSGGYEQYF; size: -; J: TRBJ2-7; V: TRBV5-1; D: TRBD2
DNA: TGCGCCAGCAGCCATAACACCGGGGAGCTGTTTTTT; CDR3: CASSHNTGELFF; size: -; J: TRBJ2-2; V: TRBV5-1; D: -
DNA: TGTGCCAGCAGTCAACGACAGGGGACCGGGGAGCTGTTTTTT; CDR3: CASSQRQGTGELFF; size: few; J: TRBJ2-2; V: TRBV6-6; D: TRBD1
DNA: TGTGCCAGTAGTATAGCGGGAGTCTCCTACGAGCAGTACTTC; CDR3: CASSIAGVSYEQYF; size: -; J: TRBJ2-7; V: TRBV19; D: -